This T cell receptor beta chain came from a study of OX40 agonist ivuxolimab in advanced cancers. Study background: Hepatocellular carcinoma, melanoma, renal cell or head and neck cancer was diagnosed in the dose-escalation patients. In three patients, partial responses were observed, one with hepatocellular carcinoma and two with cutaneous melanoma. Study results and caveats: Normalized expansion of T-cell clones was also low for some nonresponders.

Autoimmune disease history or systemic immunosuppression was exclusionary. Turning to this clone: What it binds is not known.

This CDR3 contains 15 residues. CDR1 is KGHSH and CDR2 is LQKENI in the germline V gene. The trim removed 3 bases at V and 1 base at J, leaving 2 bases unmatched. Only in-frame clones appear in the TCRdb table, and some are missing; sequencing was by immunoSEQ multiplex PCR. The data show under 150,000 clones, more than 85% seen once. The sequence was collected from an adult with an advanced solid tumor such as melanoma, head and neck, liver or kidney cancer. Sequenced here: CD4+ or CD8+ T cells sorted from blood, sampled in a trial of the OX40 agonist ivuxolimab. The chain recombines TRBV18 with TRBJ2-5; 10 bases fit TRBD2. CDR3 sequence reads: CASSPSGRAQETQYF. CDR3 bases: TGTGCCAGCTCACCCAGCGGGAGGGCCCAAGAGACCCAGTACTTC.